These T cell receptor beta chains were read from a single sample in a study of human T cells and chemical hapten exposure. TCRdb itself ran the RACE reads through MiXCR, one entry per CDR3 protein. The profile shows around 70,000 distinct CDR3 sequences, 11% of them singletons. Sequencing was performed on whole blood, taken in connection with sensitization to the hapten diphenylcyclopropenone (DPC). The receptors here all came from a woman aged 45-65 years with alopecia areata. Some clones in this sample may be carry-over from other donors' samples. CDR3s include the opening cysteine and the closing phenylalanine or tryptophan.

TRBJ2-7 | TRBV28 | CASSSPGQGVLQYF
TRBJ2-3 | TRBV7-2 | CASSPGLAGLDTQYF
TRBJ2-7 | TRBV6-1 | CASSSTGGYEQYF
TRBJ2-1 | TRBV5-1 | CASSLSGVSYNEQFF
TRBJ1-5 | TRBV5-5 | CASSFYGTDVSNQPQHF
TRBJ2-4 | TRBV2 | CVATGRAKNIQYF
TRBJ1-3 | TRBV7-2 | CASSSYSGNTIYF
TRBJ2-7 | TRBV28 | CASSSQQGGEQYF
TRBJ1-6 | TRBV6-1 | CASSEARQGPNSPLHF
TRBJ2-1 | TRBV27 | CASRAVVGSSYNEQFF
TRBJ1-2 | TRBV2 | CASSAGADYGYTF
TRBJ2-1 | TRBV7-8 | CASSPLGAQGYNEQFF
TRBJ2-7 | TRBV2 | CASSEGEGDYEQYF
TRBJ2-1 | TRBV6-5 | CASSSTHHLLAGEYNEQFF
TRBJ2-5 | TRBV25-1 | CASSPAGTGGQETQYF
TRBJ1-3 | TRBV6-5 | CASSYAPGWGETGNTIYF
TRBJ2-5 | TRBV12-3/TRBV12-4 | CASSFSETQYF
TRBJ2-2 | TRBV5-1 | CASSLVRTSGTGELFF
TRBJ2-1 | TRBV10-3 | CAISETGHKSLGF
TRBJ1-1 | TRBV28 | CASSSGGYGHTEAFF
TRBJ2-1 | TRBV11-2 | CASSLDRGEQFF
TRBJ2-1 | TRBV5-5 | CASSLYTGATINEQFF
TRBJ2-7 | TRBV9 | CASSVGGYEQYF
TRBJ1-1 | TRBV6-2/TRBV6-3 | CASSYPTLEAFF
TRBJ2-1 | TRBV6-2/TRBV6-3 | CASSNPPGTSNEQFF
TRBJ2-1 | TRBV7-2 | CASSSDVTSGAHNEQFF
TRBJ2-3 | TRBV4-2 | CASSQENVVQTPDTQYF
TRBJ1-6 | TRBV5-1 | CASTATSSYNSPLHF
TRBJ1-5 | TRBV7-6 | CASSPNGGGNQPQHF
TRBJ2-1 | TRBV28 | CASSLGQIYNEQFF
TRBJ2-5 | TRBV4-1 | CASSQQYGTSGEETQYF
TRBJ1-2 | TRBV11-2 | CASSPGAGRLEGYTF
TRBJ1-5 | TRBV24-1 | CATSDTRQGGQPQHF
TRBJ2-3 | TRBV24-1 | CATGGRGQPSDTQYF
TRBJ2-3 | TRBV29-1 | CSESQGDSTDTQYF
TRBJ1-1 | TRBV6-4 | CASSDGLGTEAFF
TRBJ2-7 | TRBV11-3 | CASSLGGTSANEQYF
TRBJ1-5 | TRBV29-1 | CSVVIMGGQPQHF
TRBJ2-1 | TRBV11-1 | CASSLLGGKQFF
TRBJ1-3 | TRBV7-2 | CASAEGLPGNTIYF
TRBJ1-4 | TRBV28 | CASSFFVAGEKLFF
TRBJ2-3 | TRBV20-1 | CSARGTRDPEYF
TRBJ2-7 | TRBV12-3/TRBV12-4 | CASSLSSGRADLSEQYF